This T cell receptor beta chain was found in a study of blood T cell repertoires in COVID-19. Clones were sequenced by immunoSEQ multiplex PCR, and TCRdb holds only the in-frame ones, with some missing. The sample contains 150,000 or so clones, almost 90% of which appear only once. The receptor was derived from a human donor in a cohort sampled during active COVID-19. Sequenced sample: peripheral blood.

The CDR3 sequence is CASSSGSSYNEQFF. The CDR3 DNA follows: TGTGCCAGCAGTAGCGGGAGCTCCTACAATGAGCAGTTCTTC. This chain links TRBV6-5 with TRBJ2-1; the match to TRBD2 covers 8 bases. This CDR3 is 14 amino acids long. V lost 5 bases and J lost 0; bases outside the gene matches: 0. Germline values: CDR1 MNHEY, CDR2 SVGAGI.